The TCR beta chain under discussion was sequenced for a study of beta chain features in type 1 diabetes. Study-level findings and limits: HLA influence on TCRB rearrangement stayed unresolved here. There was a moderate but significant shortening of TCRB CDR3s in all four CD4+ subsets of Type 1 diabetes patients. TCRB repertoires of naive, central memory and Treg cells appeared more similar among patients than among healthy donors.

Cells sorted by CD45RO/CCR7/CD25/CD127/CD95/CD27 comprised CD4+ naive, central memory, regulatory and stem cell-like memory cells. About this clone: What it binds is unknown. Other DNA sequences in the sample encode the same CDR3.

Expressed TCRB transcripts got sequenced, as all isolated RNA was reverse transcribed. Clones were read by immunoSEQ multiplex PCR, and TCRdb kept only the in-frame ones, dropping some. The table has roughly 730,000 clones, over 10% seen once. With 1 base removed from V and 5 bases from J, the gap between germline ends came to 5 bases. CDR3 length: 12 amino acids. Germline lookup yields CDR1 SEHNR and CDR2 FQNEAQ (reference sequence). The sequence was obtained from a man between 18 and 35 years old with type 1 diabetes. V and J are TRBV7-9 and TRBJ1-2; D perhaps matches TRBD1 (5 bases). The specimen was naive CD4+ T cells from blood. DNA for the CDR3: TGTGCCAGCAGCTTAGAGGGGTATGGCTACACCTTC. Its translation: CASSLEGYGYTF.